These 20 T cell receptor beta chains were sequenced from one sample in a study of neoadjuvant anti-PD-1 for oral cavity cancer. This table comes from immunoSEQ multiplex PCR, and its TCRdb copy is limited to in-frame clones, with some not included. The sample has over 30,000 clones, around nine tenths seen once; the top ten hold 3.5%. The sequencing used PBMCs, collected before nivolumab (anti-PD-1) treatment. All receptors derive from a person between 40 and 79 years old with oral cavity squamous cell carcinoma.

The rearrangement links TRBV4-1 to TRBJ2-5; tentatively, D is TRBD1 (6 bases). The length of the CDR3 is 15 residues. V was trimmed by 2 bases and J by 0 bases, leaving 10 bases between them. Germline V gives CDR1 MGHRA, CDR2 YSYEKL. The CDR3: CASSQRQGYQETQYF. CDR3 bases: TGCGCCAGCAGCCAAAGGCAGGGGTACCAAGAGACCCAGTACTTC.

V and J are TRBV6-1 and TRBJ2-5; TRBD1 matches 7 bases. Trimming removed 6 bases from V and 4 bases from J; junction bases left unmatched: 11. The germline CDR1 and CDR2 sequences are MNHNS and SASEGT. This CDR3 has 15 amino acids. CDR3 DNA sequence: TGTGCCAGCAGATACAGGGGCCGCGAAGGAGAGACCCAGTACTTC. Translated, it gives CASRYRGREGETQYF.

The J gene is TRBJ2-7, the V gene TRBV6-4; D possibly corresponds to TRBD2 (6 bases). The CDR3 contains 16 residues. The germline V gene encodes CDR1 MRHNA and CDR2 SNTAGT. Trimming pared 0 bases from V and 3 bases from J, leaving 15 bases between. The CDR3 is CASSDSGLRQDYEQYF. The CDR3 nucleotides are TGTGCCAGCAGTGACTCGGGACTGCGCCAGGACTACGAGCAGTACTTC.

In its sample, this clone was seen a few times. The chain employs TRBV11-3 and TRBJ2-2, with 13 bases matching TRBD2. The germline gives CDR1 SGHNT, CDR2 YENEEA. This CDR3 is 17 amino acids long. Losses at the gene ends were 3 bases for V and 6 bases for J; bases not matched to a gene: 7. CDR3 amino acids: CASSFATSGGAPGELFF. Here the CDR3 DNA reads TGTGCCAGCAGCTTTGCAACTAGCGGGGGGGCCCCCGGGGAGCTGTTTTTT.

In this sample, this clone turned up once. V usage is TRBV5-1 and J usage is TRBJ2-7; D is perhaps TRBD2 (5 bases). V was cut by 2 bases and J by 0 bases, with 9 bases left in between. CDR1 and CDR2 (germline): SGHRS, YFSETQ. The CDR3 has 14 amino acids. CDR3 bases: TGCGCCAGCAGCTTTGACACTAGCTCCTACGAGCAGTACTTC. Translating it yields CASSFDTSSYEQYF.

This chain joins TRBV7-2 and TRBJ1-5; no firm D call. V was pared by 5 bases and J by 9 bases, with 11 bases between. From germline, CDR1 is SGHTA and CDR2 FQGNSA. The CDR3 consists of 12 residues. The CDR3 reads CASSPASGPQHF. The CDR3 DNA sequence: TGTGCCAGCAGCCCAGCATCGGGGCCCCAGCATTTT.

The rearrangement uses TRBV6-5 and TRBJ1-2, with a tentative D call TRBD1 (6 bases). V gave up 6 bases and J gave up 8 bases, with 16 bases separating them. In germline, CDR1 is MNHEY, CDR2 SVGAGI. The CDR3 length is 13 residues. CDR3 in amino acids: CASREQGNLGYTF. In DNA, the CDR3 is TGTGCCAGCAGGGAACAGGGAAACCTGGGCTACACCTTC.

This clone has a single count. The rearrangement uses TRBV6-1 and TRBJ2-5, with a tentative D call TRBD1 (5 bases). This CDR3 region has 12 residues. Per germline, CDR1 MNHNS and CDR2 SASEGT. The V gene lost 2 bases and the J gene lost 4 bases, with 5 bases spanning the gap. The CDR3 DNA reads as TGTGCCAGCAGTGAAAGGGGAGAGACCCAGTACTTC. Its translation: CASSERGETQYF.

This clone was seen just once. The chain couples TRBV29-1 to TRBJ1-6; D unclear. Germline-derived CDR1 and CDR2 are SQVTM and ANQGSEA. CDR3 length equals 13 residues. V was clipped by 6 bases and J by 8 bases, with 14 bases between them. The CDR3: CSVATGSDSPLHF. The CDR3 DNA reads TGCAGCGTGGCAACGGGCTCAGATTCACCCCTCCACTTT.

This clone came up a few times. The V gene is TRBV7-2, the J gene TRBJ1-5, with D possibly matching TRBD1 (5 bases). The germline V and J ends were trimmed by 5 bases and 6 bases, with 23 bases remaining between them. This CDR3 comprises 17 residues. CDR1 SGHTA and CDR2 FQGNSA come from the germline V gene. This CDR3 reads CASSPNRDLGRTQPQHF. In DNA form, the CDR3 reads TGTGCCAGCAGCCCCAACCGTGATTTGGGACGGACTCAGCCCCAGCATTTT.

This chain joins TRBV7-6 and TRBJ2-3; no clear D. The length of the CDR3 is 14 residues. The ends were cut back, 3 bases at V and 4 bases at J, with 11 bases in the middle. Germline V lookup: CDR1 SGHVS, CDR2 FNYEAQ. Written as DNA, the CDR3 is TGTGCCAGCAGCTTGACTCCCCAAGCAGATACGCAGTATTTT. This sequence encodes CASSLTPQADTQYF.

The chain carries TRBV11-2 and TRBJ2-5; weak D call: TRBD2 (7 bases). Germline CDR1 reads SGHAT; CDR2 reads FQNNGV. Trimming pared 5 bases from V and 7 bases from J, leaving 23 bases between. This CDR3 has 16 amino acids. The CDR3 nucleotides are TGTGCCAGCAGCCCACCGGGCGGGGGCCGAGAAGGGACCCAGTACTTC. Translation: CASSPPGGGREGTQYF.

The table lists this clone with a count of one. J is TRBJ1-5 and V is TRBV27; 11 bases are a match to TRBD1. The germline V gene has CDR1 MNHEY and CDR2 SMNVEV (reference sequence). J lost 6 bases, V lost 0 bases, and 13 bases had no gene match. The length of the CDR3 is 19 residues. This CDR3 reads CASSLSGDRGRVGGQPQHF. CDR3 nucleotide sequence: TGTGCCAGCAGTTTATCGGGGGACAGGGGGAGGGTTGGGGGTCAGCCCCAGCATTTT.

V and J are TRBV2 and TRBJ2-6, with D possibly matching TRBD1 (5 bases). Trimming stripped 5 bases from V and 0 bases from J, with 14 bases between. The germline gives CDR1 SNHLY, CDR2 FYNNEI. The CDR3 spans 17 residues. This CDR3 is CASSPEFQGSGANVLTF. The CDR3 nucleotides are TGTGCCAGCAGTCCGGAATTCCAGGGCTCTGGGGCCAACGTCCTGACTTTC.

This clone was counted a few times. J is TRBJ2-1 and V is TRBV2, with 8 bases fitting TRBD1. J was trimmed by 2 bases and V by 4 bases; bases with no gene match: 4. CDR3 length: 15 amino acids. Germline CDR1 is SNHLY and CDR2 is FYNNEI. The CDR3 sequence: CASSVQGAPYNEQFF. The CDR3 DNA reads TGTGCCAGCAGTGTTCAGGGGGCCCCCTACAATGAGCAGTTCTTC.

CDR3 sequence: CASSVNPNTEAFF. CDR3 nucleotides: TGTGCCAGCAGCGTAAACCCTAACACTGAAGCTTTCTTT. V gene TRBV9 combines with J gene TRBJ1-1; D is undetermined. The CDR3 has 13 amino acids. The germline CDR1 and CDR2 sequences are SGDLS and YYNGEE. V shed 1 base and J shed 2 bases, with 6 bases lying between them.

As DNA, the CDR3 is TGTGCCAGCAGTCCCGGACAGGGGGAAATGAACACTGAAGCTTTCTTT. Encoded protein: CASSPGQGEMNTEAFF. The rearrangement links TRBV6-6 to TRBJ1-1; 10 nucleotides agree with TRBD1. This CDR3 contains 16 residues. Trimming at V came to 5 bases and at J to 0 bases, leaving 6 bases not matched to a gene. In germline, CDR1 is MNHNY, CDR2 SVGAGI (reference sequence).

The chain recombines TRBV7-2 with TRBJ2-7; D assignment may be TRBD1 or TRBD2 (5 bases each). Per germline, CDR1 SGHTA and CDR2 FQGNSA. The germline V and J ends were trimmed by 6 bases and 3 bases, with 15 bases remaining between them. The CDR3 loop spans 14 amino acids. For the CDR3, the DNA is TGTGCCAGCAGTTCTTTTGGGGGAGTCTACGAGCAGTACTTC. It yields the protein CASSSFGGVYEQYF.

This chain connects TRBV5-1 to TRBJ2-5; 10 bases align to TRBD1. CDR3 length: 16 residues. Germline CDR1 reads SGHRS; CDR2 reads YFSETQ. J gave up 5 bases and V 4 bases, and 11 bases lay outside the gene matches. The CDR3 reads CASSPFPGQGTETQYF. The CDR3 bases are TGCGCCAGCAGCCCTTTTCCGGGACAGGGGACGGAGACCCAGTACTTC.

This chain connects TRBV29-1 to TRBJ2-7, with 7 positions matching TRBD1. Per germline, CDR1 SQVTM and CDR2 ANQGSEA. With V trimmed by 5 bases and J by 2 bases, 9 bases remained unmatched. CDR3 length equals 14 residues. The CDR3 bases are TGCAGCGTTTCAGGGGGTCAGGGGGCCTACGAGCAGTACTTC. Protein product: CSVSGGQGAYEQYF.